One sample yielded the 8 T cell receptor beta chains listed below, sequenced in a study of cytomegalovirus exposure and HLA in healthy donors. 13 Jbeta primers and 60 Vbeta primers were used for the PCR. Sequenced by immunoSEQ multiplex PCR; TCRdb stores in-frame clones only, minus some. The sample records more than 150,000 clones, 70% to 80% being singletons. Input material: PBMCs. These receptors all come from a man aged 40-49 years in good health and CMV-seronegative.

The chain is built from TRBV4-1 and TRBJ2-3; TRBD1 matches 7 bases. This CDR3 has 16 residues. The V segment lost 1 base and the J segment 5 bases; nucleotides outside the gene matches: 9. Per germline, CDR1 MGHRA and CDR2 YSYEKL. CDR3 amino acids: CASSQAQGSVKDTQYF. The CDR3 nucleotides read TGCGCCAGCAGCCAAGCACAGGGGAGCGTCAAAGATACGCAGTATTTT.

The chain uses TRBV5-4 and TRBJ2-1; TRBD1 aligns across 8 bases. The ends lost 3 bases at V and 5 bases at J; junction bases unmatched: 4. The germline CDR1 and CDR2 sequences are SGHNT and YYREEE (reference sequence). This CDR3 contains 14 residues. CDR3 amino acids: CASSSRGPDNEQFF. CDR3 DNA: TGTGCCAGCAGCTCCAGGGGGCCGGACAATGAGCAGTTCTTC.

The CDR3 reads CASSYPGLDTGELFF. Here the CDR3 DNA reads TGTGCCAGCAGCTACCCGGGACTAGACACCGGGGAGCTGTTTTTT. The chain recombines TRBV7-3 with TRBJ2-2; TRBD2 aligns across 8 bases. Germline loops: CDR1 SGHTA, CDR2 FQGTGA. After removal of 4 bases from V and 3 bases from J, the junction contained 4 bases not matched to a gene. The CDR3 sequence is 15 residues long.

The chain recombines TRBV9 with TRBJ2-1, with D maybe TRBD2 (6 bases). Germline V lookup: CDR1 SGDLS, CDR2 YYNGEE. V was cut by 0 bases and J by 6 bases, with 13 bases left in between. The CDR3 is 15 residues long. Written as DNA, the CDR3 is TGTGCCAGCAGCGTAGGGATCTCGGGGGTCAATGAGCAGTTCTTC. Translated, it gives CASSVGISGVNEQFF.

The chain has TRBV6-6 and TRBJ2-1, with 13 nucleotides matching TRBD2. V trimming: 6 bases; J trimming: 7 bases; junction bases outside the gene matches: 6. Looked up from germline, CDR1 is MNHNY and CDR2 is SVGAGI (reference sequence). The CDR3 length is 15 residues. CDR3 bases: TGTGCCAGCAGGCAACTAGCGGGAGGGCCTAATGAGCAGTTCTTC. Translation gives CASRQLAGGPNEQFF.

The chain is built from TRBV5-1 and TRBJ2-1; a possible D gene is TRBD1 (5 bases). This CDR3 is built from 14 residues. Germline V gene sequence: CDR1 SGHRS, CDR2 YFSETQ. The ends were cut back, 2 bases at V and 2 bases at J, with 8 bases in the middle. CDR3 amino acids: CASSLVGAYNEQFF. For the CDR3, the DNA is TGCGCCAGCAGCTTAGTAGGGGCCTACAATGAGCAGTTCTTC.

This clone was seen just once. Here the CDR3 reads CASSSSPWTGGLSNYGYTF. In DNA, the CDR3 is TGCGCCAGCAGCTCCTCCCCATGGACAGGGGGCTTATCCAACTATGGCTACACCTTC. The chain carries TRBV5-1 and TRBJ1-2; 11 bases line up with TRBD1. CDR3 size: 19 residues. The germline CDR1 and CDR2 sequences are SGHRS and YFSETQ. Unmatched junction bases numbered 15, after V lost 3 bases and J lost 2 bases.

This clone was seen only a few times. The junction shows a germline mismatch at one end, possibly a read error. The CDR3 sequence is CASSSLTGLAKNSQYF. CDR3 in DNA: TGTGCCAGCAGCTCCTTGACAGGACTAGCCAAAAACAGTCAGTACTTC. The chain joins TRBV11-2 to TRBJ2-4; 8 bases fit TRBD2. Germline CDR1 is SGHAT and CDR2 is FQNNGV. The length of the CDR3 is 16 residues.